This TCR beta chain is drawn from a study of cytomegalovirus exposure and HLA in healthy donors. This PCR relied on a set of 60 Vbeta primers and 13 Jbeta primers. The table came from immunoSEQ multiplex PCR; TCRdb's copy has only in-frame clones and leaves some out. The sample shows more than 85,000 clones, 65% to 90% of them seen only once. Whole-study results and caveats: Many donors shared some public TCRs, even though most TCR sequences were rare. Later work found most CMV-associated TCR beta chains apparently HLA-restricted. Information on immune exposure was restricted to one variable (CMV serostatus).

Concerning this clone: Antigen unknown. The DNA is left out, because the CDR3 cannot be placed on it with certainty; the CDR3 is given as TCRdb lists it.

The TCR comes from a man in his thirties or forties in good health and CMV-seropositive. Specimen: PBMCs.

CDR3 protein: CASSRFGRGTHF. This sequence joins TRBV5-6 and TRBJ1-6; the table's TRBD1 call for D was not verified on the DNA. Germline V gene sequence: CDR1 SGHDT, CDR2 YYEEEE. A total of 12 residues make up the CDR3, ends included.